What follows describes a single T cell receptor (beta chain). Its antigen remains unidentified. A much more abundant neighbour one base away suggests this may be a read error. The data originate from a study of identical twins. Findings and limits, study-wide: Clonotypes of the beta chain that were abundant in cord blood carried fewer insertions (memory repertoires showed none).

Germline V lookup: CDR1 SQVTM, CDR2 ANQGSEA. V trimming: 4 bases; J trimming: 1 base; junction bases outside the gene matches: 4. The CDR3 covers 14 residues. TCRdb ran MiXCR on the 5' RACE reads and lists one entry per CDR3 protein. The sample includes 1.5 million to 2 million distinct CDR3 sequences, less than 35% of them seen just once. The rearrangement uses TRBV29-1 and TRBJ2-3; 8 positions agree with TRBD1. The source is a newborn girl in good health. Sequencing was performed on cord blood. CDR3 amino acids: CSVGLGQGTDTQYF. The CDR3 nucleotides read TGCAGCGTTGGTTTGGGACAGGGCACAGATACGCAGTATTTT.